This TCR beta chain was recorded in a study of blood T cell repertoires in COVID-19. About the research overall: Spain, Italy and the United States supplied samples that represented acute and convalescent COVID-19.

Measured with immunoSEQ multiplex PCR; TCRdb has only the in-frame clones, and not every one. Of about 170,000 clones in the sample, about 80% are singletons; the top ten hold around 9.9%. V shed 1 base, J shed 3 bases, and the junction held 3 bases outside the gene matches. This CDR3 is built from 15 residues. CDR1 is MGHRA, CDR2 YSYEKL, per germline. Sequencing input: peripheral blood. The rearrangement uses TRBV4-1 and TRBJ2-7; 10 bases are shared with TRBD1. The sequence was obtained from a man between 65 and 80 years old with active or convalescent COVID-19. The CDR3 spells CASSQAGTGVYEQYF. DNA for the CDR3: TGCGCCAGCAGCCAAGCCGGGACAGGGGTCTACGAGCAGTACTTC.